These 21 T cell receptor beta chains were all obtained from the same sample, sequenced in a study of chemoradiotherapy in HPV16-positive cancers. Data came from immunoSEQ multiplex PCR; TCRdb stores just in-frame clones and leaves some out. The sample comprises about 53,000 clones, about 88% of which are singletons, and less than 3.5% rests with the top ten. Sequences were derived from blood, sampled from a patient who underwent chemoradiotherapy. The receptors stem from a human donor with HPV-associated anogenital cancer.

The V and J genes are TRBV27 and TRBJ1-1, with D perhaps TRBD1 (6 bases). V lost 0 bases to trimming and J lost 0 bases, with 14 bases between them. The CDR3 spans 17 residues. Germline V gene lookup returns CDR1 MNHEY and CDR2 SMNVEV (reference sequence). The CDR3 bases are TGTGCCAGCAGTTTATCACGGGACACGACAATGAACACTGAAGCTTTCTTT. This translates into CASSLSRDTTMNTEAFF.

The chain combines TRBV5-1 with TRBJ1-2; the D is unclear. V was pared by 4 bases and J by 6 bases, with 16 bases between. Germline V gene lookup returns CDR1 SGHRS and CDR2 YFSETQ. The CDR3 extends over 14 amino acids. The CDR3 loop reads CASSTGATMHGYTF. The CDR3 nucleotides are TGCGCCAGCAGCACGGGAGCCACTATGCATGGCTACACCTTC.

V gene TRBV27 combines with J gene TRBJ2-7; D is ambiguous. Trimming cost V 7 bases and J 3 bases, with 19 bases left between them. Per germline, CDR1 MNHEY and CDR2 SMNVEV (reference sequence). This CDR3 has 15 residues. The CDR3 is CASTRGYGSDYEQYF. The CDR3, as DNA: TGTGCCAGCACCCGCGGTTATGGCTCCGACTACGAGCAGTACTTC.

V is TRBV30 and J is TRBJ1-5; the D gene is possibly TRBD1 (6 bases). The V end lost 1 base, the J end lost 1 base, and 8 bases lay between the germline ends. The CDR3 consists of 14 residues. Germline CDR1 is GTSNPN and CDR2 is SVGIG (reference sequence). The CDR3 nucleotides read TGTGCCTGGAGTGGGGGGGCGAGCAATCAGCCCCAGCATTTT. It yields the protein CAWSGGASNQPQHF.

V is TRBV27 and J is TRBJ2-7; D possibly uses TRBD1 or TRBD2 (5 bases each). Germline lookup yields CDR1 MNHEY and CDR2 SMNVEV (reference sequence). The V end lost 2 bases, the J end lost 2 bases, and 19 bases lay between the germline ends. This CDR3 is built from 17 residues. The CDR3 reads CASSLRLTSGTAYEQYF. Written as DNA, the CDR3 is TGTGCCAGCAGTTTACGCCTTACCTCCGGGACGGCCTACGAGCAGTACTTC.

For the CDR3, the DNA is TGTGCCAGCTCACCAACGGGACAGGCCTACGAGCAGTACTTC. Residues: CASSPTGQAYEQYF. The chain joins TRBV18 to TRBJ2-7, with TRBD1 matching over 8 bases. The CDR3 has 14 residues. Germline V lookup: CDR1 KGHSH, CDR2 LQKENI. V lost 2 bases, J lost 2 bases, and 2 bases stayed unmatched.

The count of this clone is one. The CDR3 loop reads CASSQDSSGSYNEQFF. DNA of the CDR3: TGCGCCAGCAGCCAAGATAGCAGCGGGAGCTACAATGAGCAGTTCTTC. This rearrangement joins TRBV4-3 to TRBJ2-1, with 8 bases lining up with TRBD2. The CDR3 extends over 16 amino acids. V lost 0 bases, J lost 3 bases, and 4 bases stayed unmatched. Looked up from germline, CDR1 is LGHNA and CDR2 is YSLEER.

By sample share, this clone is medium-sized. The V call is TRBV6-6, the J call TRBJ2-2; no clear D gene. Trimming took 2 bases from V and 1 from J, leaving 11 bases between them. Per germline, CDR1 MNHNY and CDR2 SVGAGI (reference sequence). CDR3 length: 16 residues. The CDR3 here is CASSYTLGLNTGELFF. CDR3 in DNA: TGTGCCAGCAGTTACACCCTCGGCTTGAACACCGGGGAGCTGTTTTTT.

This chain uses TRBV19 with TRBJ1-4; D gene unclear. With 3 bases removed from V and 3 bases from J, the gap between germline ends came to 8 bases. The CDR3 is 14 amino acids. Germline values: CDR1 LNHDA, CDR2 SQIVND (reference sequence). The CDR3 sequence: CASSIWGSNEKLFF. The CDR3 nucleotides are TGTGCCAGTAGTATTTGGGGTTCTAATGAAAAACTGTTTTTT.

This CDR3 reads CASSMGRGNTIYF. CDR3 coding DNA: TGTGCCAGTAGTATGGGAAGAGGCAACACCATATATTTT. This chain links TRBV19 with TRBJ1-3, with D unclear. Trimming removed 3 bases from V and 7 bases from J, with 10 bases in between. The length of the CDR3 is 13 residues. CDR1 is LNHDA, CDR2 SQIVND, per germline (reference sequence).

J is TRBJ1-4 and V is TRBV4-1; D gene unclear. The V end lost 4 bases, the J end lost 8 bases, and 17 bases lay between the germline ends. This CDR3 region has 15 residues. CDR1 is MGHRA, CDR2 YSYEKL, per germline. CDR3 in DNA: TGCGCCAGCAGCCCCTCATCCCTGGCAAAAGAAAAACTGTTTTTT. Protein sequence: CASSPSSLAKEKLFF.

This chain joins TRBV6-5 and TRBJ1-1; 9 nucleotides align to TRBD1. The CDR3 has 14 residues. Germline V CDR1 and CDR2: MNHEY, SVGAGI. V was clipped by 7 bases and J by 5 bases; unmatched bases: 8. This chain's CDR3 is CASKRTGAITEAFF. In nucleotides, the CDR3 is TGTGCCAGCAAGCGGACAGGGGCAATAACTGAAGCTTTCTTT.

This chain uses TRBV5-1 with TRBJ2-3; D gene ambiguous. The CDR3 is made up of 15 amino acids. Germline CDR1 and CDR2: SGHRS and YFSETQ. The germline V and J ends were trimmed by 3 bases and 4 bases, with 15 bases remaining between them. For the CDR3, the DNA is TGCGCCAGCAGCTCCCGACGGGCCAGGTCAGATACGCAGTATTTT. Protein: CASSSRRARSDTQYF.

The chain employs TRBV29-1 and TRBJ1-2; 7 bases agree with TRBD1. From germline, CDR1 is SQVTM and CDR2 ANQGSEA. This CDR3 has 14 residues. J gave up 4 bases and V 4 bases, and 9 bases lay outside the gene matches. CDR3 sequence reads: CSVAADREFYGYTF. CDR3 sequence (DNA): TGCAGCGTTGCCGCCGACAGGGAGTTCTATGGCTACACCTTC.

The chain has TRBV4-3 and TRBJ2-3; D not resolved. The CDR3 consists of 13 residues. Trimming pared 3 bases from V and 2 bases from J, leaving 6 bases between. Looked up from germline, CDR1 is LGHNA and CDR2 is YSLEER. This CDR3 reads CASSHINTDTQYF. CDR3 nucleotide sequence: TGCGCCAGCAGCCACATCAACACAGATACGCAGTATTTT.

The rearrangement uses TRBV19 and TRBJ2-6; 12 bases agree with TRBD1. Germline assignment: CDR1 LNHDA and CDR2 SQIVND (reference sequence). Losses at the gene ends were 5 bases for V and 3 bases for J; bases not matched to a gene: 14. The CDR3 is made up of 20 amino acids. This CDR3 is CASSRKKTGTGGHGANVLTF. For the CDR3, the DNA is TGTGCCAGTAGTCGTAAGAAGACCGGGACAGGGGGCCATGGGGCCAACGTCCTGACTTTC.

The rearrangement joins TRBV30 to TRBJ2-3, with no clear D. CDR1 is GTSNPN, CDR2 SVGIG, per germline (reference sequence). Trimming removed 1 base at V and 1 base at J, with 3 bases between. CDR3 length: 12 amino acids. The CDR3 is CAWSGGTDTQYF. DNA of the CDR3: TGTGCCTGGAGTGGAGGCACAGATACGCAGTATTTT.

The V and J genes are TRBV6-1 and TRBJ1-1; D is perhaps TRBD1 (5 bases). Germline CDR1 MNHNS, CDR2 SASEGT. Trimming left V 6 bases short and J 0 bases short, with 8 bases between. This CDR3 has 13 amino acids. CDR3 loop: CASRQGMNTEAFF. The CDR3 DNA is TGTGCCAGCAGGCAGGGCATGAACACTGAAGCTTTCTTT.

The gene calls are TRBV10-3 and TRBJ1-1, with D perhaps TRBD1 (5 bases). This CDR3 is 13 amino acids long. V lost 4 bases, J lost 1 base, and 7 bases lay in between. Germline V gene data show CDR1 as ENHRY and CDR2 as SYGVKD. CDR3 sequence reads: CAISGGGNTEAFF. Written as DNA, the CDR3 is TGTGCCATCAGTGGGGGGGGGAACACTGAAGCTTTCTTT.

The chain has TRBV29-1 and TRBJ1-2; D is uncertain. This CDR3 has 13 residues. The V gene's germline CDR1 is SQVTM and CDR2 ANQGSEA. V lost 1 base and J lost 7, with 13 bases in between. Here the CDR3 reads CSVEVRAAAGYTF. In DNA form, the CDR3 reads TGCAGCGTTGAAGTTCGTGCGGCGGCTGGCTACACCTTC.

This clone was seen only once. CDR3 bases: TGTGCCAGCAGTCGGGACAGTGATACGGGCGAGCAGTACTTC. Translating gives CASSRDSDTGEQYF. The chain couples TRBV27 to TRBJ2-7; 7 bases agree with TRBD1. Germline-derived CDR1 and CDR2 are MNHEY and SMNVEV (reference sequence). V shed 5 bases, J shed 6 bases, and the junction held 10 bases outside the gene matches. The length of the CDR3 is 14 residues.